This T cell receptor beta chain derives from a study of Ad26.COV2.S vaccination and SARS-CoV-2 variants. Sequencing was performed with immunoSEQ multiplex PCR; in TCRdb, only in-frame clones are kept and a portion is missing. The sample consists of about 180,000 clones, 87% of them appearing once. Study-wide results and limits: Placebo recipients showed lower spike-specific TCR breadth than vaccinees. Reports say spike-specific CD8+ and CD4+ T cell responses covered substantial breadth after vaccination. Assessments of TCR breadth and depth may have underestimated the total T cell responses. Vaccinated and placebo-treated recipients had similar non-spike TCR breadth.

Turning to this clone: Antigen specificity is unknown.

The receptor's source is a human donor who had recovered from COVID-19. The sample was peripheral blood, taken after recovery from COVID-19.

The chain's CDR3 is CASSQDRTDTQYF. The CDR3 DNA follows: TGCGCCAGCAGCCAAGATCGGACAGATACGCAGTATTTT. J is TRBJ2-3 and V is TRBV4-1, with no clear D. Germline values: CDR1 MGHRA, CDR2 YSYEKL. This CDR3 has 13 amino acids. Trimming cost V 0 bases and J 3 bases, with 4 bases left between them.